The source of this TCR beta chain is a study of post-analysis software for immune sequencing data. This CDR3 is 14 amino acids long. V lost 6 bases and J lost 5, with 15 bases in between. Unique molecular identifiers were carried by the TCR beta cDNA libraries. Each CDR3 protein gets one entry after TCRdb re-called the PCR reads with MiXCR. The sample has about 200,000 distinct CDR3 sequences, approximately 28% seen once. Comments on this clonotype: The target antigen is unknown.

General study results and limits: Five or six TRBV segments were significantly more frequent in patients than in controls. TRBV5-6, TRBV5-1 and TRBV20-1 were among these segments. Comparison with controls showed significantly lower normalized Chao1 diversity in multiple sclerosis patients.

Source material: blood. The rearrangement uses TRBV12-3 or TRBV12-4 and TRBJ2-3, with D tentatively TRBD1 or TRBD2 (6 bases each). This sequence was found in a girl under 18 with multiple sclerosis. CDR3 region: CASSESGGGDTQYF. The DNA of the CDR3 is TGTGCCAGCAGCGAGAGCGGAGGGGGAGATACGCAGTATTTT.